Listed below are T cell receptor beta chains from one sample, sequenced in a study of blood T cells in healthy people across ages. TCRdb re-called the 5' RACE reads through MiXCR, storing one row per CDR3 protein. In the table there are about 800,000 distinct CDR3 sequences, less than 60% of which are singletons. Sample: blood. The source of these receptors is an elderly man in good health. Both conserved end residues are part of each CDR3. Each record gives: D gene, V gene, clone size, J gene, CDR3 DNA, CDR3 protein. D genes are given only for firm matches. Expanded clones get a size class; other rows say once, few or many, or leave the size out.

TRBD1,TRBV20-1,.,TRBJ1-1,TGCAGTGCTGAAGCCGGGACAGTGAACACTGAAGCTTTCTTT,CSAEAGTVNTEAFF
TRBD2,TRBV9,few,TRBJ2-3,TGTGCCAGCAGCGTAGGGTTCAGCGGGAGTGCAGATACGCAGTATTTT,CASSVGFSGSADTQYF
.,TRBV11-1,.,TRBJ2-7,TGTGCCAGCAGCTTAGCGCAGGGACAAGTTGGGGCCTACGAGCAGTACTTC,CASSLAQGQVGAYEQYF
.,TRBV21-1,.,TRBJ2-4,TGTGCCAGCAGCAAAGTATCCCTAGCGGAATTCAATGAGCAGTACTTC,CASSKVSLAEFNEQYF
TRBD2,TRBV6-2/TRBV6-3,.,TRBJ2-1,TGTGCCAGCAGTTATTCCTGGCGGGGGGGCAGTAACAATGAGCAGTTCTTC,CASSYSWRGGSNNEQFF
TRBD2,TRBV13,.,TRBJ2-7,TGTGCCAGCAGGGGGATGGGACTAGTTGATGAGCAGTACTTC,CASRGMGLVDEQYF
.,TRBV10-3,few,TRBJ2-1,TGTGCCATCAGTGAGGCGGGAAGGGACAATGAGCAGTTCTTC,CAISEAGRDNEQFF
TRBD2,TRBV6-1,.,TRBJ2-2,TGTGCCAGCAGTCCGGGGAGGGCAAGCACCGGGGAGCTGTTTTTT,CASSPGRASTGELFF
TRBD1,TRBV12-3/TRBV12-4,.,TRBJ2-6,TGTGCCAGCAGTGTGACAGGGGGCTCTGGGGCCAACGTCCTGACTTTC,CASSVTGGSGANVLTF
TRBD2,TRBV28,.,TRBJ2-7,TGTGCCAGCAGTTCAATCGGGACTAGCGGATTATACGAGCAGTACTTC,CASSSIGTSGLYEQYF
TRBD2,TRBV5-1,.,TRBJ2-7,TGCGCCAGCAGCTTGGAGACTAGCGGGAGTTCCTACGAGCAGTACTTC,CASSLETSGSSYEQYF
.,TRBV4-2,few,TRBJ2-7,TGTGCCAGCAGCCCCCGGGATAGCGAGTCCTACGAGCAGTACTTC,CASSPRDSESYEQYF
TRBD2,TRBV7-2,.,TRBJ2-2,TGTGCCAGCAGCCCTGGGAGGGTCACCGGGGAGCTGTTTTTT,CASSPGRVTGELFF
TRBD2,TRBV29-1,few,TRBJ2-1,TGCAGCGTTGAAGATGGGACTAGCGGCGACAATGAGCAGTTCTTC,CSVEDGTSGDNEQFF
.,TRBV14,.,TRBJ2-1,TGTGCCAGCAGCCAAGAAAAGTACGGGACCCTCGAACCCAATGAGCAGTTCTTC,CASSQEKYGTLEPNEQFF
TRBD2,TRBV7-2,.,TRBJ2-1,TGTGCCAGCAGCTCCGGACTAGTGGGTAAAGATGAGCAGTTCTTC,CASSSGLVGKDEQFF
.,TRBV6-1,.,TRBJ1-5,TGTGCCAGCGGCCCCAGGCAGCCCCAGCATTTT,CASGPRQPQHF
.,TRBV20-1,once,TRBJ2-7,TGCAGTGCTAGCCGACAGAGCTCCTACGAGCAGTACTTC,CSASRQSSYEQYF
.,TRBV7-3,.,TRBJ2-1,TGTGCCAGCAGCCGAGGACCGGAAAATGAGCAGTTCTTC,CASSRGPENEQFF
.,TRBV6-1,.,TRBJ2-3,TGTGCCAGCAGTGCTCGGGGCAGGGAAGTTGATACGCAGTATTTT,CASSARGREVDTQYF
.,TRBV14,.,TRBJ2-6,TGTGCCAGCAGCCGCCTCGGACAGACCCACTCTGGGGCCAACGTCCTGACTTTC,CASSRLGQTHSGANVLTF
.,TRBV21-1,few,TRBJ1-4,TGTGCCAGCAGCAAATCAGAAGTATTTCAACGGACAGGGGTCGAGGAAAAACTGTTTTTT,CASSKSEVFQRTGVEEKLFF